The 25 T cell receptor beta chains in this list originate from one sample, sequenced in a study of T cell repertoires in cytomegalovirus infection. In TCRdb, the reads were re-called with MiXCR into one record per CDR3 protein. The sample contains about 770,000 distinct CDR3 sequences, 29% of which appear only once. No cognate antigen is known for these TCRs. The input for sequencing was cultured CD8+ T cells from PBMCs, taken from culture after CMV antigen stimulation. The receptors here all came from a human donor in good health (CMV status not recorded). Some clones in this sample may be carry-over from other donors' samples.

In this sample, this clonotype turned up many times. CDR3 coding DNA: TGTGCCAGCAGCCCCAGGGGGCCAGAGACCCAGTACTTC. Encoded protein: CASSPRGPETQYF. V gene TRBV7-6 combines with J gene TRBJ2-5; 8 bases map to TRBD1. The V gene end was trimmed by 5 bases and the J gene end by 4 bases; junction bases not matched to a gene: 3. CDR1 and CDR2 from the germline V gene are SGHVS and FNYEAQ. The CDR3 is 13 amino acids.

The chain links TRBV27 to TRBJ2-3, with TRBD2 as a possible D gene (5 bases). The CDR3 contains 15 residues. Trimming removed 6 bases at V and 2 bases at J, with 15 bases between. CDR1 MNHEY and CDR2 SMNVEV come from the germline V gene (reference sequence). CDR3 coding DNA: TGTGCCAGCAGCCTACTAGGGAGATTCACAGATACGCAGTATTTT. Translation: CASSLLGRFTDTQYF.

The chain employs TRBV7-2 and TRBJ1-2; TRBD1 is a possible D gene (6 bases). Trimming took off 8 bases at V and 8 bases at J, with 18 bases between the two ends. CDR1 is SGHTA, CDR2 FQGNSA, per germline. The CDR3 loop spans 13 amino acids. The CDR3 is CASGGEEGGGYTF. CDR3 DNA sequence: TGTGCCAGCGGAGGGGAAGAAGGGGGGGGCTACACCTTC.

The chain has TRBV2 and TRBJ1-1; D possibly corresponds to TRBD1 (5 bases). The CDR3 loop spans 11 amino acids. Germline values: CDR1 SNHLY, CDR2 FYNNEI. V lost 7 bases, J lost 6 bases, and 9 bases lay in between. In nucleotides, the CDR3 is TGTGCCAGCATGGGGACGGCTGAAGCTTTCTTT. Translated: CASMGTAEAFF.

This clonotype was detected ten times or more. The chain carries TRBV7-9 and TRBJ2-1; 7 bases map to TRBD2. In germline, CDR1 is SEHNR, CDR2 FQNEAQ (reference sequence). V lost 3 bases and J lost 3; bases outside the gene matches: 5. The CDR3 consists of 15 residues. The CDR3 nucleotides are TGTGCCAGCAGCTTGGGACGGGGGGTCTACAATGAGCAGTTCTTC. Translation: CASSLGRGVYNEQFF. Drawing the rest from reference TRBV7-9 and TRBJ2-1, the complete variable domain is DTGVSQNPRHKITKRGQNVTFRCDPISEHNRLYWYRQTLGQGPEFLTYFQNEAQLEKSRLLSDRFSAERPKGSFSTLEIQRTEQGDSAMYLCASSLGRGVYNEQFFGPGTRLTVL.

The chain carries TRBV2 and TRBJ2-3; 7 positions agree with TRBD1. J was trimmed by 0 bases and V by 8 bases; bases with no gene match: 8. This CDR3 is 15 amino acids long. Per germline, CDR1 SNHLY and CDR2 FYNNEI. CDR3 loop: CASLDRETSTDTQYF. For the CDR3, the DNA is TGTGCCAGCCTCGACAGGGAAACTAGCACAGATACGCAGTATTTT.

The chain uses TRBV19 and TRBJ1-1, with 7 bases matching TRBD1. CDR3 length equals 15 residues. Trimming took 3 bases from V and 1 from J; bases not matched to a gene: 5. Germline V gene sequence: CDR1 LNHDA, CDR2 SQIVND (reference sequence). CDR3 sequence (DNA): TGTGCCAGTAGTATGGAGGAGGGGGCGAACACTGAAGCTTTCTTT. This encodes CASSMEEGANTEAFF.

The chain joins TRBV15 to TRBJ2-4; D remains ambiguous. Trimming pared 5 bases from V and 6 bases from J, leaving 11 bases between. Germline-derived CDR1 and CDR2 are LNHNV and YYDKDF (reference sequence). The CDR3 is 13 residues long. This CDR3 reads CATSLDTLNIQYF. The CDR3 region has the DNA TGTGCCACCAGCCTCGACACGTTAAACATTCAGTACTTC. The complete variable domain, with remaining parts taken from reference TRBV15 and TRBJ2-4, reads DAMVIQNPRYQVTQFGKPVTLSCSQTLNHNVMYWYQQKSSQAPKLLFHYYDKDFNNEADTPDNFQSRRPNTSFCFLDIRSPGLGDTAMYLCATSLDTLNIQYFGAGTRLSVL.

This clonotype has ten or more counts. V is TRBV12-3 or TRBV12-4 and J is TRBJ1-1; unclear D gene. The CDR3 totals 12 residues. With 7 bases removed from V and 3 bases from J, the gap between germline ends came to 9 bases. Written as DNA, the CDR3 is TGTGCCAGCACTTTGGGTTACACTGAAGCTTTCTTT. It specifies CASTLGYTEAFF.

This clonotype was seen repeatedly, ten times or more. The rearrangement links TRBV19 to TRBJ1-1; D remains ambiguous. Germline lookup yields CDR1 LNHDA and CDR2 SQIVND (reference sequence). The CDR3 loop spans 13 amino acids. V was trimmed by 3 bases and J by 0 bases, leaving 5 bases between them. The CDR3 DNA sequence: TGTGCCAGTAGTATTCGGCTGAACACTGAAGCTTTCTTT. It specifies CASSIRLNTEAFF.

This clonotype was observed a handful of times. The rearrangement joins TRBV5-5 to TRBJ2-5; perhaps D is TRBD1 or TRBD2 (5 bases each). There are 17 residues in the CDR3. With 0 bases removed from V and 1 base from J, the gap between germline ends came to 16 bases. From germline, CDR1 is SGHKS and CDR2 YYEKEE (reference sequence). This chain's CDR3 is CASSLGPGTAIQETQYF. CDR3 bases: TGTGCCAGCAGCTTGGGCCCCGGGACGGCCATCCAAGAGACCCAGTACTTC.

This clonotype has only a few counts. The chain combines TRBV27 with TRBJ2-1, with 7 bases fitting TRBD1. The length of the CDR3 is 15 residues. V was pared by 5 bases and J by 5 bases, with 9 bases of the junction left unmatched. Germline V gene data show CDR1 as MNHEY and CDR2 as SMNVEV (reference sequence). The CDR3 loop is CASSILRTGHNEQFF. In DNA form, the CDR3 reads TGTGCCAGCAGTATTCTCCGGACAGGACACAATGAGCAGTTCTTC.

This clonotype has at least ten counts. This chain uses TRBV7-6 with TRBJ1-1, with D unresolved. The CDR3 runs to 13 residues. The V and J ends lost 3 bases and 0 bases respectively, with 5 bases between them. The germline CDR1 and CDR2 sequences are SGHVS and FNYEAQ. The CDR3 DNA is TGTGCCAGCAGCTTCGTCATGAACACTGAAGCTTTCTTT. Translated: CASSFVMNTEAFF.

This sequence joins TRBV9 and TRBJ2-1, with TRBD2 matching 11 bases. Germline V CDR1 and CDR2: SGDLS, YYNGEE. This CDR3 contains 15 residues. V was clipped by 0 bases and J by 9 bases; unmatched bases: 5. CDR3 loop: CASSVGLAGGSEQFF. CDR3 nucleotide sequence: TGTGCCAGCAGCGTAGGCCTAGCGGGGGGCAGTGAGCAGTTCTTC. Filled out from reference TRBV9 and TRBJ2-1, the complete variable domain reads DSGVTQTPKHLITATGQRVTLRCSPRSGDLSVYWYQQSLDQGLQFLIQYYNGEERAKGNILERFSAQQFPDLHSELNLSSLELGDSALYFCASSVGLAGGSEQFFGPGTRLTVL.

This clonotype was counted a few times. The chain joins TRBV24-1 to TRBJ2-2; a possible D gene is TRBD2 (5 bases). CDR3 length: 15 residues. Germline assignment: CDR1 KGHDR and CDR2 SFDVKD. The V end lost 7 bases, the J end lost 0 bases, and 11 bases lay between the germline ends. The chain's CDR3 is CATSPWGANTGELFF. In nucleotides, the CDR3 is TGTGCCACCAGCCCCTGGGGAGCGAACACCGGGGAGCTGTTTTTT.

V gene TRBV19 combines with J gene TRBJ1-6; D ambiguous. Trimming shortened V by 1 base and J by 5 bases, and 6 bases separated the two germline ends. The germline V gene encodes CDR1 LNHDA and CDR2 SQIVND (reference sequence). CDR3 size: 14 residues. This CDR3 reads CASSIGGDNSPLHF. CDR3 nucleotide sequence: TGTGCCAGTAGTATAGGAGGCGATAATTCACCCCTCCACTTT.

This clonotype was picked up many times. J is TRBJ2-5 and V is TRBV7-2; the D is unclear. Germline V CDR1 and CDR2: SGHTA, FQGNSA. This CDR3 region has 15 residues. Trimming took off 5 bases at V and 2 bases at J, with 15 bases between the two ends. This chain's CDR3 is CASSRGRSRQETQYF. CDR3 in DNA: TGTGCCAGCAGCCGTGGCAGGAGTCGTCAAGAGACCCAGTACTTC. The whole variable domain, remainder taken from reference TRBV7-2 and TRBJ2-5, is GAGVSQSPSNKVTEKGKDVELRCDPISGHTALYWYRQSLGQGLEFLIYFQGNSAPDKSGLPSDRFSAERTGGSVSTLTIQRTQQEDSAVYLCASSRGRSRQETQYFGPGTRLLVL.

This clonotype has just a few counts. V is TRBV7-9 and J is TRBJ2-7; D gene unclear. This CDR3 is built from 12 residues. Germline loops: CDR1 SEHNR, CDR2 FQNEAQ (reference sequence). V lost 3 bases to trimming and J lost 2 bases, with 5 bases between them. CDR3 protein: CASSLYTYEQYF. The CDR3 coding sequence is TGTGCCAGCAGCTTGTACACCTACGAGCAGTACTTC.

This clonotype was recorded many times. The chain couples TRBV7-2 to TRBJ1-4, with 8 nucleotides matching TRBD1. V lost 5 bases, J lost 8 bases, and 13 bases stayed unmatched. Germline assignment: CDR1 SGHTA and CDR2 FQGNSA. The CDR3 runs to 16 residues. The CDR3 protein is CASSPRDRRRIEKLFF. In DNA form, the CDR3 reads TGTGCCAGCAGCCCCCGGGACAGGCGGCGGATAGAAAAACTGTTTTTT.

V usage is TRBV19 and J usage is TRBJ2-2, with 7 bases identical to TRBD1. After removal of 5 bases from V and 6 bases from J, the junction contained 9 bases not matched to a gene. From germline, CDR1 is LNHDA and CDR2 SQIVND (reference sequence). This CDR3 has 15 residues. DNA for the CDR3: TGTGCCAGTAGTCTGAGGGGGCGTAATGCCGGGGAGCTGTTTTTT. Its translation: CASSLRGRNAGELFF.

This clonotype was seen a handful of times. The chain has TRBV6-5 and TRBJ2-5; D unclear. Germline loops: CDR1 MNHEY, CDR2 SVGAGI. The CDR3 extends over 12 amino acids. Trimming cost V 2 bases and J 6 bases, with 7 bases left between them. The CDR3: CASSYDRKTQYF. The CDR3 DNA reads TGTGCCAGCAGTTACGATAGGAAGACCCAGTACTTC.

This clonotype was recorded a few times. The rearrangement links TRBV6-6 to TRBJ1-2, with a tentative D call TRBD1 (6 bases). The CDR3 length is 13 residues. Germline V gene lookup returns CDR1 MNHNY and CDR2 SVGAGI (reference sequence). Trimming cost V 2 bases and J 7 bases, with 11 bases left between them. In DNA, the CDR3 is TGTGCCAGCAGTTACCCCAGGGGTGGTGGCTACACCTTC. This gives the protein CASSYPRGGGYTF.

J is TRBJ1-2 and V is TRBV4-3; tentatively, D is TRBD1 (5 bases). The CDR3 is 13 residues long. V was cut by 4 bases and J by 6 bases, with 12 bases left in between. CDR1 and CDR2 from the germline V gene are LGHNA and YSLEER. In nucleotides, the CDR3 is TGCGCCAGCAGCCGGATGGGGCCGGATGGCTACACCTTC. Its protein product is CASSRMGPDGYTF.

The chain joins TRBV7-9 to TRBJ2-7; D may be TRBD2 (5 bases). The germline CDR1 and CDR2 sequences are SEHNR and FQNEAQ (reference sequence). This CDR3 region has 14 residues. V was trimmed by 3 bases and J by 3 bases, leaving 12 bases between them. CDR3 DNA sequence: TGTGCCAGCAGCTTGGAGGACGGCGTCTACGAGCAGTACGTC. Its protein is CASSLEDGVYEQYV.

CDR3 residues: CASSLSWGYGYTF. The DNA of the CDR3 is TGTGCCAGCAGTTTATCGTGGGGCTATGGCTACACCTTC. The rearrangement links TRBV27 to TRBJ1-2; no clear D. The CDR3 sequence is 13 residues long. The V gene's germline CDR1 is MNHEY and CDR2 SMNVEV (reference sequence). Between the trimmed V and J ends, which lost 0 bases and 4 bases, there was a span of 6 bases.